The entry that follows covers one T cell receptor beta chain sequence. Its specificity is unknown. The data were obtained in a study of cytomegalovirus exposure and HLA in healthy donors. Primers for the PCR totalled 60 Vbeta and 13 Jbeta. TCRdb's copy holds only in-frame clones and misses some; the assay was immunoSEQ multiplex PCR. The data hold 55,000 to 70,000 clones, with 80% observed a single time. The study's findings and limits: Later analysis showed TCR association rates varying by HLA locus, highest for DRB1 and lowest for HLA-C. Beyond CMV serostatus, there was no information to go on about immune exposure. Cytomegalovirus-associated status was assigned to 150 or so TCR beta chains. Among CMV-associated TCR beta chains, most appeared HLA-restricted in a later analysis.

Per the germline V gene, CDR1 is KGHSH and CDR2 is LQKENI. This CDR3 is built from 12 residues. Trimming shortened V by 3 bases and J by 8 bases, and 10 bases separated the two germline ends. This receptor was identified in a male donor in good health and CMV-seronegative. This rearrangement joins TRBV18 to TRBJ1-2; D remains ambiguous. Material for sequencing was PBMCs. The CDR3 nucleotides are TGTGCCAGCTCACCCCTATTATGGGGCTACACCTTC. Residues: CASSPLLWGYTF.